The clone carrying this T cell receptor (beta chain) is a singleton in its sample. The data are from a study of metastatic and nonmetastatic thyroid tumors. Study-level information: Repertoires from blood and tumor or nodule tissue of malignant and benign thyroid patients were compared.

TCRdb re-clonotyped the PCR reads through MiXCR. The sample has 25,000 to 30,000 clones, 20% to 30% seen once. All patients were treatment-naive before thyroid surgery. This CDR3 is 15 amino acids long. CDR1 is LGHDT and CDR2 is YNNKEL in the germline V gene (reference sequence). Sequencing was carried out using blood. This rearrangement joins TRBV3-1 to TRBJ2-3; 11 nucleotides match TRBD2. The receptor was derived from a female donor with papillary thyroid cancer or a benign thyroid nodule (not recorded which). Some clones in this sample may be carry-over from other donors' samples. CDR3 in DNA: TGTACGAGCAGCCAAATAGCGGGAGGGCCAGATACGCAGTATTTT. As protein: CTSSQIAGGPDTQYF.